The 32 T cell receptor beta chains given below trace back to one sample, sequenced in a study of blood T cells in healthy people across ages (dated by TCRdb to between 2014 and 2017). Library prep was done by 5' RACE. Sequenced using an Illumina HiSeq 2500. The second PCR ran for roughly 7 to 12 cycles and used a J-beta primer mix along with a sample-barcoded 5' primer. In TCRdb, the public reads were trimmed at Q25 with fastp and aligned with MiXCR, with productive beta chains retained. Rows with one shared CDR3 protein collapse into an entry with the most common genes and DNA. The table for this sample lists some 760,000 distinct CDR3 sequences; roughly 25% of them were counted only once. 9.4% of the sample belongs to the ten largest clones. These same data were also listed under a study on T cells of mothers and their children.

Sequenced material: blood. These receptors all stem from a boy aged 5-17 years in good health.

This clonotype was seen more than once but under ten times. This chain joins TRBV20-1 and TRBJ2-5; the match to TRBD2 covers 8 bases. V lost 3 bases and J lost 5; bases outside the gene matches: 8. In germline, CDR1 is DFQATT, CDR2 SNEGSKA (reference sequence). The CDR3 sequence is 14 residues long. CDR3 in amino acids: CSASVSAGGETQYF. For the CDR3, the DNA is TGCAGTGCTAGTGTTAGTGCGGGGGGCGAGACCCAGTACTTC.

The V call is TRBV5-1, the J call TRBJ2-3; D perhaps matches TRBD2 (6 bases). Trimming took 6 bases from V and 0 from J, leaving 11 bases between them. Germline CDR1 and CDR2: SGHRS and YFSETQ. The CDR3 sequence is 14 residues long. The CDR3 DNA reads TGCGCCAGCAATCTTGCGGGAAGCACAGATACGCAGTATTTT. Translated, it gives CASNLAGSTDTQYF. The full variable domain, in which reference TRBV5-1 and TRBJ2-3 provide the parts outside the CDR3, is KAGVTQTPRYLIKTRGQQVTLSCSPISGHRSVSWYQQTPGQGLQFLFEYFSETQRNKGNFPGRFSGRQFSNSRSEMNVSTLELGDSALYLCASNLAGSTDTQYFGPGTRLTVL.

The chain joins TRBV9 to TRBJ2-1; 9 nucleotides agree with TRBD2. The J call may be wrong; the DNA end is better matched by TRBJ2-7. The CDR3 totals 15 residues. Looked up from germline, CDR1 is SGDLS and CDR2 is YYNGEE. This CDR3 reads CASSVSASGRHEQYF. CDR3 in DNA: TGTGCCAGCAGCGTATCGGCCAGCGGGAGGCACGAGCAGTACTTC.

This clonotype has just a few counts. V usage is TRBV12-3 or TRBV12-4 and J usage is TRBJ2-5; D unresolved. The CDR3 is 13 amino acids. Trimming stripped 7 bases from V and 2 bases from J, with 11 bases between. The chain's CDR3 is CASNLDGQETQYF. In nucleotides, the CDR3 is TGTGCCAGCAACCTGGATGGACAAGAGACCCAGTACTTC.

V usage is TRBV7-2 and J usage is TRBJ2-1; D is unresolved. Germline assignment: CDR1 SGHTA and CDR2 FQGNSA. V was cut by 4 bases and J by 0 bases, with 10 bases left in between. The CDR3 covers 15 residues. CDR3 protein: CASSSPGSSYNEQFF. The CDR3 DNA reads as TGTGCCAGCAGCTCGCCAGGTAGCTCCTACAATGAGCAGTTCTTC.

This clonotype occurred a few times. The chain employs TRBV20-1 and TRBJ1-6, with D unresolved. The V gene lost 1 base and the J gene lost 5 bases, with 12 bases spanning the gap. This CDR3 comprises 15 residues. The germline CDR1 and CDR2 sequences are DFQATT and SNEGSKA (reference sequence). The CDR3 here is CSARVQEYDNSPLHF. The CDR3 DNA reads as TGCAGTGCTAGAGTCCAAGAGTATGATAATTCACCCCTCCACTTT.

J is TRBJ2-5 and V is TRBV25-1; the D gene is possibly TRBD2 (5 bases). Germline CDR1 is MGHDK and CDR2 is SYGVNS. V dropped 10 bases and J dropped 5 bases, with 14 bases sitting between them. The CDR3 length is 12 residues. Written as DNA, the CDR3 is TGTGCCACAAACGGGATATACGAGACCCAGTACTTC. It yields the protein CATNGIYETQYF.

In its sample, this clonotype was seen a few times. CDR3 in DNA: TGCAGCGTTGAAGATCATATTTTATCCTCCTACAATGAGCAGTTCTTC. It translates to CSVEDHILSSYNEQFF. The V gene is TRBV29-1, the J gene TRBJ2-1; D ambiguous. The germline V and J ends were trimmed by 0 bases and 0 bases, with 12 bases remaining between them. Germline loops: CDR1 SQVTM, CDR2 ANQGSEA. The CDR3 sequence is 16 residues long.

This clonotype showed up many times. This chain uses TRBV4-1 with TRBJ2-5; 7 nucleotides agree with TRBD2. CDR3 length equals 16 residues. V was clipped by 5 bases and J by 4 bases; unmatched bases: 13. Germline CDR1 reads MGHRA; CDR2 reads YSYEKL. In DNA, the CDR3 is TGCGCCAGCAGCGAAGTGGGGACTAAAGACAGAGAGACCCAGTACTTC. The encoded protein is CASSEVGTKDRETQYF.

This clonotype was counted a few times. CDR3 sequence (DNA): TGCGCCAGCAGCCAAGATGCCGCGGGCTACGAGCAGTACTTC. This codes for CASSQDAAGYEQYF. V gene TRBV4-3 combines with J gene TRBJ2-5, with D possibly being TRBD2 (5 bases). The DNA end lines up better with TRBJ2-7; the J call may be wrong. Germline loops: CDR1 LGHNA, CDR2 YSLEER. The CDR3 runs 14 residues.

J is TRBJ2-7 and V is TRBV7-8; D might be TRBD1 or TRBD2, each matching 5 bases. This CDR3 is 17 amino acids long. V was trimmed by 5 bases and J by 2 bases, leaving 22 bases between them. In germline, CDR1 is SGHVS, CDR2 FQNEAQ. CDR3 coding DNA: TGTGCCAGCAGCCCCCGGGACCCGTCGAGGGATGCCTACGAGCAGTACTTC. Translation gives CASSPRDPSRDAYEQYF.

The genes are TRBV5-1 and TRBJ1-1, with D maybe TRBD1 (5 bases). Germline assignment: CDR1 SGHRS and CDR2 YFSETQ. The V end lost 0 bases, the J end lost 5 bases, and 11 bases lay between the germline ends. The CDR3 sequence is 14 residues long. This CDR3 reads CASSLVGEGTEAFF. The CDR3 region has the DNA TGCGCCAGCAGCTTGGTAGGGGAGGGTACTGAAGCTTTCTTT.

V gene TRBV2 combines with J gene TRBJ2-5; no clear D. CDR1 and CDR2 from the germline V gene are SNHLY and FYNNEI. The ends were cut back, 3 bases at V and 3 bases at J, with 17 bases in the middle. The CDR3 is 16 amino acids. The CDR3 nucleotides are TGTGCCAGCAGTGATGGAAGGCTCCCTGGGGAAGAGACCCAGTACTTC. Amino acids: CASSDGRLPGEETQYF. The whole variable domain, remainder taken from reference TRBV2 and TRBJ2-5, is EPEVTQTPSHQVTQMGQEVILRCVPISNHLYFYWYRQILGQKVEFLVSFYNNEISEKSEIFDDQFSVERPDGSNFTLKIRSTKLEDSAMYFCASSDGRLPGEETQYFGPGTRLLVL.

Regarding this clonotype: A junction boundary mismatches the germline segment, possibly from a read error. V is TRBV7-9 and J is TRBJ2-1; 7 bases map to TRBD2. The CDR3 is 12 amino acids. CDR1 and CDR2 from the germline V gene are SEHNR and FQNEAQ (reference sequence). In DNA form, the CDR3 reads TGTGCCAGCAGCTTAGGTCGCGGGAGAATCCTCTTC. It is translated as CASSLGRGRILF.

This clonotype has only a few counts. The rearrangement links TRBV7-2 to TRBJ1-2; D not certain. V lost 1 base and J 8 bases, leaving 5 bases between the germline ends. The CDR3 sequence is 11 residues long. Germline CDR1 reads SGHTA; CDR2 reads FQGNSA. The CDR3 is CASSLGLGYTF. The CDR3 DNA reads TGTGCCAGCAGCTTAGGCCTAGGCTACACCTTC. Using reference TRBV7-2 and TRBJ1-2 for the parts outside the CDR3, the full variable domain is GAGVSQSPSNKVTEKGKDVELRCDPISGHTALYWYRQSLGQGLEFLIYFQGNSAPDKSGLPSDRFSAERTGGSVSTLTIQRTQQEDSAVYLCASSLGLGYTFGSGTRLTVV.

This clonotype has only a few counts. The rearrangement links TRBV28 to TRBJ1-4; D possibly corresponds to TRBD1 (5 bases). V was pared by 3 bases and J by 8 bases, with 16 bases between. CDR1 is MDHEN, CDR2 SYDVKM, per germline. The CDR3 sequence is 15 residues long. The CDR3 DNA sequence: TGTGCCAGCAGTTTCACCGGGGGTGGAACCGAAAAACTGTTTTTT. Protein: CASSFTGGGTEKLFF.

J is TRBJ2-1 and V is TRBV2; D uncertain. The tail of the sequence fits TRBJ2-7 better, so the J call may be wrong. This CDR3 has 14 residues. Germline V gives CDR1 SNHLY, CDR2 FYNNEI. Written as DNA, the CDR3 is TGTGCCAGCAGTCCCCGTGTCAGCTCCTACGAGCAGTACTTC. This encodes CASSPRVSSYEQYF.

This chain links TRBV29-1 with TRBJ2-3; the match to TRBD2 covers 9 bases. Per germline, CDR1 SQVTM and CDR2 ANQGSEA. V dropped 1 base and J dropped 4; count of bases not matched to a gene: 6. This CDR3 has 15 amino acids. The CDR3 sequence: CSVEVGGRGPDTQYF. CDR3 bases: TGCAGCGTTGAAGTAGGCGGGAGGGGCCCAGATACGCAGTATTTT.

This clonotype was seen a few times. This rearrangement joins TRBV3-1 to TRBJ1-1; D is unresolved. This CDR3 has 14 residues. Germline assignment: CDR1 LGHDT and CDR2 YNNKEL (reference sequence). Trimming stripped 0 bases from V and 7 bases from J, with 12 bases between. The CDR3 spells CASSQDIGYSEAFF. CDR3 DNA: TGTGCCAGCAGCCAAGATATCGGTTACAGTGAAGCTTTCTTT.

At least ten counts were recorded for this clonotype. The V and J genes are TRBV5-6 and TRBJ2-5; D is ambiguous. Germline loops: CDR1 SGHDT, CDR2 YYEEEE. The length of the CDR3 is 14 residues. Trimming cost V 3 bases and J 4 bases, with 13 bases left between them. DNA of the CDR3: TGTGCCAGCAGCTCGGTAGATCGGGTAGAGACCCAGTACTTC. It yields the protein CASSSVDRVETQYF.

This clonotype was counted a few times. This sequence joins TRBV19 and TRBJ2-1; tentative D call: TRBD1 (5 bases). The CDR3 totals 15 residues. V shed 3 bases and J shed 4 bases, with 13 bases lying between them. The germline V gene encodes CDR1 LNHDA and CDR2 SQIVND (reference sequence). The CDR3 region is CASSIFAGHYNEQFF. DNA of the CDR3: TGTGCCAGTAGTATTTTTGCAGGGCATTACAATGAGCAGTTCTTC.

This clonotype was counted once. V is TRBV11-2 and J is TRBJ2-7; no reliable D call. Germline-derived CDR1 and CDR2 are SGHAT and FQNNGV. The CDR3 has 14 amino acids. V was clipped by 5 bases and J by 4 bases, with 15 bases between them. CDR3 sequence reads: CASSRNSEIYEQYF. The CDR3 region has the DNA TGTGCCAGCAGCCGCAACAGCGAGATATACGAGCAGTACTTC.

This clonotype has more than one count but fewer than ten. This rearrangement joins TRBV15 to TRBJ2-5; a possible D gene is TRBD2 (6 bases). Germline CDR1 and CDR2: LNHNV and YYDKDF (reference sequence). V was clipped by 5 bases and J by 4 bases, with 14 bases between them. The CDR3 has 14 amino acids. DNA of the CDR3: TGTGCCACCAGCTGGGTCGGGGGAATAGAGACCCAGTACTTC. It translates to CATSWVGGIETQYF.

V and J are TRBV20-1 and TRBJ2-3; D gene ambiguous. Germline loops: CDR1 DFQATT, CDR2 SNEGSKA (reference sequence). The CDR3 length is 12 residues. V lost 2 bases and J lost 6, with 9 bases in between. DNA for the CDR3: TGCAGTGCTAGACTAGTCCCCGATACGCAGTATTTT. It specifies CSARLVPDTQYF.

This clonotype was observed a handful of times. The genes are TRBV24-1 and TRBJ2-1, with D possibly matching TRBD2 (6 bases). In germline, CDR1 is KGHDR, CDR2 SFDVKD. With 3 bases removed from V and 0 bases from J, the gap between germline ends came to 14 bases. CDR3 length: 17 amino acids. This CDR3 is CATSDEGTGGSYNEQFF. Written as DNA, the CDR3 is TGTGCCACCAGTGATGAGGGGACCGGGGGCTCCTACAATGAGCAGTTCTTC.

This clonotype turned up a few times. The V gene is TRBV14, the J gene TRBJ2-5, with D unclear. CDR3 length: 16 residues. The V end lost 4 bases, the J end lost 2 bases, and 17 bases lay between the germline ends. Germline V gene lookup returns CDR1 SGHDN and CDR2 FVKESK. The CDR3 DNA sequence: TGTGCCAGCAGCCTTAAGAGATCGGCTCTTCAAGAGACCCAGTACTTC. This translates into CASSLKRSALQETQYF.

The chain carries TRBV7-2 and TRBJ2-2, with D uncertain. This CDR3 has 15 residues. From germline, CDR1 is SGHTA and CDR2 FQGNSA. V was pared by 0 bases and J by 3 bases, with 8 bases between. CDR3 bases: TGTGCCAGCAGCTTAGCGAACAGATACACCGGGGAGCTGTTTTTT. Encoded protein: CASSLANRYTGELFF.

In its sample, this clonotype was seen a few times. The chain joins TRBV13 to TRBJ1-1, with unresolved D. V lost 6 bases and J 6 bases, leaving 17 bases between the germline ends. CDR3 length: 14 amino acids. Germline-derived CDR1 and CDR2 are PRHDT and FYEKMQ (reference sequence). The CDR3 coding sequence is TGTGCCAGCAGTATGAAGGCAGCAAGGCCTGAAGCTTTCTTT. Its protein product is CASSMKAARPEAFF.

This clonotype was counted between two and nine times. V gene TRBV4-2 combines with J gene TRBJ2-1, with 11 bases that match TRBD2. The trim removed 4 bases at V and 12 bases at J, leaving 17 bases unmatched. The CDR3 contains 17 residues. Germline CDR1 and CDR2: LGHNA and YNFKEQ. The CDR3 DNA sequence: TGTGCCAGCAGCCCAGACCCATTAGCGGGGGGGCCAAGCTCGCAGTTCTTC. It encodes CASSPDPLAGGPSSQFF.

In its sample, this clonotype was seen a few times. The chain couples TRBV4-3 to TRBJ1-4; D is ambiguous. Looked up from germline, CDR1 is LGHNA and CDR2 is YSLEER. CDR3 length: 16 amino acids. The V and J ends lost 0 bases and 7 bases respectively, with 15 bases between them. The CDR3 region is CASSQDSGIWGEKLFF. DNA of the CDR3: TGCGCCAGCAGCCAAGATTCGGGGATTTGGGGTGAAAAACTGTTTTTT.

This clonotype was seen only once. The CDR3 loop is CASSLVGGQGAYEQYF. The CDR3 DNA is TGTGCCAGCAGCTTAGTGGGGGGACAGGGGGCCTACGAGCAGTACTTC. This chain joins TRBV7-2 and TRBJ2-1, with TRBD1 identical over 11 bases. The end of the DNA is better explained by TRBJ2-7, so the J call may be wrong. The CDR3 loop spans 16 amino acids. Germline assignment: CDR1 SGHTA and CDR2 FQGNSA.

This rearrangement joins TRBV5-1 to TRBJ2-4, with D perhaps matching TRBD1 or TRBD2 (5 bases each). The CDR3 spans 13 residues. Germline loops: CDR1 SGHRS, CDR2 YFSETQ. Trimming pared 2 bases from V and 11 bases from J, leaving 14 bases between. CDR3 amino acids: CASSFRDPLVQYF. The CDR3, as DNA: TGCGCCAGCAGCTTCCGGGACCCCCTGGTTCAGTACTTC.